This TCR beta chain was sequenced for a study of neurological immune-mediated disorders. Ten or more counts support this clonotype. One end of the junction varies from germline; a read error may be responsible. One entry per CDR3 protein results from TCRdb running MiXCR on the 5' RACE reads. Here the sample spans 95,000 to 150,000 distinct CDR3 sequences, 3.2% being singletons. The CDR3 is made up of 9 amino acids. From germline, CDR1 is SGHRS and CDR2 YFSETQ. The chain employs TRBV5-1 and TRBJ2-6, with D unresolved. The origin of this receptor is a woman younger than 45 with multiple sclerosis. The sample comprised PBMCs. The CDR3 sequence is CARRFLKAF. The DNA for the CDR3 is TGCGCCAGGAGGTTCCTAAAGGCTTTC.